This entry describes one TCR beta chain. This sample is drawn from a study of tumor-infiltrating lymphocytes in oesophageal squamous cell carcinoma. TCRdb itself ran the PCR reads through MiXCR, one entry per CDR3 protein. The table has about 12,000 distinct CDR3 sequences, 45% to 65% seen once; the top ten hold 34%. The sample taken for sequencing was esophageal tumor tissue. The receptor was isolated from a female donor with esophageal squamous cell carcinoma.

This CDR3 reads CASSGGPEPQETQYF. As DNA, the CDR3 is TGTGCCAGCAGCGGAGGGCCAGAACCTCAAGAGACCCAGTACTTC. The genes are TRBV7-9 and TRBJ2-5; tentatively, D is TRBD2 (6 bases). Trimming pared 5 bases from V and 2 bases from J, leaving 15 bases between. CDR3 size: 15 residues. The V gene's germline CDR1 is SEHNR and CDR2 FQNEAQ (reference sequence).